This T cell receptor beta chain emerged from a study of cytomegalovirus exposure and HLA in healthy donors. On the study more broadly: A prior analysis found fewer than 120 million unique TCR beta sequences from 170 million or so T cells. Study-wide results and caveats: Across HLA loci, a later analysis found differing TCR association rates, with DRB1 most and HLA-C fewest. It has been reported that TCR beta sequences accurately predicted the HLA-A and HLA-B alleles of most subjects.

A multiplex PCR was run with 60 Vbeta primers and 13 Jbeta primers. Sequencing was performed with immunoSEQ multiplex PCR; in TCRdb, only in-frame clones are kept and a portion is missing. The sample shows roughly 150,000 clones, about four fifths of them seen only once. For this clone: Antigen specificity is unknown.

Likely unrecorded immune exposures existed in these nominally healthy donors. The sequenced sample was PBMCs. The source of this sequence is a woman aged 40-49 years in good health and CMV-seropositive.

CDR3: CASGRQGLYGEQYF. The DNA of the CDR3 is TGTGCCAGCGGTCGGCAGGGCCTTTACGGCGAGCAGTACTTC. V and J are TRBV6-1 and TRBJ2-5; D perhaps matches TRBD1 (5 bases). The J call may not be correct, given that the DNA end is closer to TRBJ2-7. The CDR3 covers 14 residues. CDR1 is MNHNS, CDR2 SASEGT, per germline.